In its sample, the clone carrying this T cell receptor beta chain was seen many times. Its target is not known. From 5'RACE with constant-segment primers came TCR alpha and TCR beta cDNA libraries that carried sample barcodes and UMIs. Using its own MiXCR run on the 5' RACE reads, TCRdb lists one record per CDR3 protein. There are about 50,000 distinct CDR3 sequences in the sample; 9.3% occur only once, and 10% to 15% lies in the top ten. The data are from a study of T-cell memory formation after mild COVID-19. Study findings and constraints: Clones that contracted from day 15 to 85 were balanced CD4/CD8, while later expanders leaned CD4+. Pre-infection memory contained some responding clones, which suggested that cross-reactive memory had joined.

Germline V lookup: CDR1 SGHRS, CDR2 YFSETQ. Losses at the gene ends were 5 bases for V and 5 bases for J; bases not matched to a gene: 7. This CDR3 has 13 residues. The V call is TRBV5-1, the J call TRBJ2-7; 7 nucleotides match TRBD2. Sequencing was performed on PBMCs or a T cell subset sorted from them (not recorded which). This TCR derives from an adult woman who had mild COVID-19 (a few samples of this study predate the infection). Cell type and time point are not known. The CDR3 here is CASRTGTTDEQYF. The CDR3 DNA sequence: TGCGCCAGCAGAACCGGGACTACTGACGAGCAGTACTTC.